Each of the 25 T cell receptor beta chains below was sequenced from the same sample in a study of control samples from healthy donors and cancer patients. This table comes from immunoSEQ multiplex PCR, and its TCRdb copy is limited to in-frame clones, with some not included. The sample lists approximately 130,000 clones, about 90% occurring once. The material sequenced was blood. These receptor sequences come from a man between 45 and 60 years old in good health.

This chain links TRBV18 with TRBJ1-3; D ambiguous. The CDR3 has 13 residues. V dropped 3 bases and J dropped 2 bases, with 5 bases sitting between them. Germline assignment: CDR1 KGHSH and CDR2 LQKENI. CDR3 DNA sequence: TGTGCCAGCTCACCCGGGGCTGGAAACACCATATATTTT. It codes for CASSPGAGNTIYF.

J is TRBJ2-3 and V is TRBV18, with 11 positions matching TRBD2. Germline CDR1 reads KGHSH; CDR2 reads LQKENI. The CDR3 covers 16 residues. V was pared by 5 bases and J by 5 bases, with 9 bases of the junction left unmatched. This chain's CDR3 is CASSFSGGARKDTQYF. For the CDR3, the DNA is TGTGCCAGCTCATTTAGCGGGGGGGCCCGTAAAGATACGCAGTATTTT.

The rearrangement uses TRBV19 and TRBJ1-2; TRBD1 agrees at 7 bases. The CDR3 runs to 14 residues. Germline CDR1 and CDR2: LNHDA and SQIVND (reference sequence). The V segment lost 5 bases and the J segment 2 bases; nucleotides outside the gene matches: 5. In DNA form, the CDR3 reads TGTGCCAGTAGTTCCGGGACAGAGAACTATGGCTACACCTTC. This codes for CASSSGTENYGYTF.

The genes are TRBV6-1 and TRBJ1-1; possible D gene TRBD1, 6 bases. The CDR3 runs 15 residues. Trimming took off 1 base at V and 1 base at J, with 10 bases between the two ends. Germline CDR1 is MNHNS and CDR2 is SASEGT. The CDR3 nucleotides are TGTGCCAGCAGTGAAGGGTGGACAGCGAACACTGAAGCTTTCTTT. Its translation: CASSEGWTANTEAFF.

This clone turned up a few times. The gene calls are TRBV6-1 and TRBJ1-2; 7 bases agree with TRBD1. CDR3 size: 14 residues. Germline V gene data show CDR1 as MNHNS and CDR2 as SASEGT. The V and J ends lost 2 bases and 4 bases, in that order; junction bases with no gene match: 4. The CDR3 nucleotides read TGTGCCAGCAGTGAAACAGGGGAACTCTATGGCTACACCTTC. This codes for CASSETGELYGYTF.

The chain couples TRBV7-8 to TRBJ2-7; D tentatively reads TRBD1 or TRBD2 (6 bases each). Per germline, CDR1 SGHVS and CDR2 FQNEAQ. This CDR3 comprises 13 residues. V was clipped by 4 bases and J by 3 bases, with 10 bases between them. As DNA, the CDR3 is TGTGCCAGCAGCTCTAGGGGGGTCTACGAGCAGTACTTC. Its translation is CASSSRGVYEQYF.

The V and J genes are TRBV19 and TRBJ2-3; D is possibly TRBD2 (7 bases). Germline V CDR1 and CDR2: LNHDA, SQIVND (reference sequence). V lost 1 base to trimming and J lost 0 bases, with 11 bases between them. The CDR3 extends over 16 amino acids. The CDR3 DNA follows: TGTGCCAGTAGTATAGCGGGGGGCCATAGCACAGATACGCAGTATTTT. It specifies CASSIAGGHSTDTQYF.

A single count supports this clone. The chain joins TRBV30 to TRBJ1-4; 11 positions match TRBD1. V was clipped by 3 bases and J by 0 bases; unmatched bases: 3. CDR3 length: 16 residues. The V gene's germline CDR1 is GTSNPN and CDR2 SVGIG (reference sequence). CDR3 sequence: CAWRDRGLPTNEKLFF. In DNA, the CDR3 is TGTGCCTGGAGGGACAGGGGGCTACCAACTAATGAAAAACTGTTTTTT.

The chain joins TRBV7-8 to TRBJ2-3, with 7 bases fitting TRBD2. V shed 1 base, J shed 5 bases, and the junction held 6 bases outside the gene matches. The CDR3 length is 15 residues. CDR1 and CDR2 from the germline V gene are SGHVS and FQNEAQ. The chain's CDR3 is CASSLGLGRGDTQYF. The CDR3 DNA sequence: TGTGCCAGCAGCTTAGGACTAGGGAGGGGAGATACGCAGTATTTT.

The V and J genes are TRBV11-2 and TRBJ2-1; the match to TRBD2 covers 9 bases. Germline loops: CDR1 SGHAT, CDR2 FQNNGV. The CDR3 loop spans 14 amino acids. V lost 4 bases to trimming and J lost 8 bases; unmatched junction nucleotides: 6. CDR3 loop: CASSSPSSGDEQFF. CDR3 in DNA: TGTGCCAGCAGCTCTCCTTCTAGCGGGGATGAGCAGTTCTTC.

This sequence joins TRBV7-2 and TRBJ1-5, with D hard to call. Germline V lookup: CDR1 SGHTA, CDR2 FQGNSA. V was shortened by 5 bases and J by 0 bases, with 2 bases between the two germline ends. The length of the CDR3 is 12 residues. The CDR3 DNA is TGTGCCAGCAGCAATAGCAATCAGCCCCAGCATTTT. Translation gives CASSNSNQPQHF.

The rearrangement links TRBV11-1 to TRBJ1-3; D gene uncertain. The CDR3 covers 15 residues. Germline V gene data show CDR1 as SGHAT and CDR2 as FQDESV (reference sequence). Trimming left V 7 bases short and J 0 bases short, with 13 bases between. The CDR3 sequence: CASKLRSGSGNTIYF. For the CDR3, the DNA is TGTGCCAGCAAGCTCAGGAGCGGCTCTGGAAACACCATATATTTT.

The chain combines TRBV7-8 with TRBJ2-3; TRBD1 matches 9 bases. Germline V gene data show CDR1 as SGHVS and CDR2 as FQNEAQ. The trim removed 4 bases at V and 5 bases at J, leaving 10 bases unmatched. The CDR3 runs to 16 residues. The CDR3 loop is CASSSARDRDGDTQYF. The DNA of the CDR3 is TGTGCCAGCAGCTCCGCCCGGGACAGGGATGGAGATACGCAGTATTTT.

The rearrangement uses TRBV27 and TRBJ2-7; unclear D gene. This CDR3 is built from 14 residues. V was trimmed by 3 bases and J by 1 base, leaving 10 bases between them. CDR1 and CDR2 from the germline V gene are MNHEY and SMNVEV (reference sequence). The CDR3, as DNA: TGTGCCAGCAGTTTGAATGCCAGATCCTACGAGCAGTACTTC. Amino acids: CASSLNARSYEQYF.

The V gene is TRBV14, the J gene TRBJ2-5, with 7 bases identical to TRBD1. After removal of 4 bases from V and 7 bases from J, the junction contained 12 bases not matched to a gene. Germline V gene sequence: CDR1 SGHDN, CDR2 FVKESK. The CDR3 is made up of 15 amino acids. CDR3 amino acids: CASSRNRGGSRTQYF. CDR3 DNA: TGTGCCAGCAGCCGGAACAGGGGCGGAAGCCGGACCCAGTACTTC.

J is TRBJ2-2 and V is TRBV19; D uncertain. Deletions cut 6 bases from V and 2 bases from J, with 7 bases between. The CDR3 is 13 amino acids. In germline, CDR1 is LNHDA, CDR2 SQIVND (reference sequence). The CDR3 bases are TGTGCCAGTAGGCCTCTTAACACCGGGGAGCTGTTTTTT. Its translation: CASRPLNTGELFF. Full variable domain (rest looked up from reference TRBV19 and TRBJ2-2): DGGITQSPKYLFRKEGQNVTLSCEQNLNHDAMYWYRQDPGQGLRLIYYSQIVNDFQKGDIAEGYSVSREKKESFPLTVTSAQKNPTAFYLCASRPLNTGELFFGEGSRLTVL.

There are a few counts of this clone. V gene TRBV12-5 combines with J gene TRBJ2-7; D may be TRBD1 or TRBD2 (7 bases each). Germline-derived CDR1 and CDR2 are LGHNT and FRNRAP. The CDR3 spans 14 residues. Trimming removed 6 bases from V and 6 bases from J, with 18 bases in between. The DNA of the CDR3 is TGTGCTAGTGGCCCCAGACAGGGACTATGCGAGCAGTACTTC. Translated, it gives CASGPRQGLCEQYF. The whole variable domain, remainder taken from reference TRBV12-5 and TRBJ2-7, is DARVTQTPRHKVTEMGQEVTMRCQPILGHNTVFWYRQTMMQGLELLAYFRNRAPLDDSGMPKDRFSAEMPDATLATLKIQPSEPRDSAVYFCASGPRQGLCEQYFGPGTRLTVT.

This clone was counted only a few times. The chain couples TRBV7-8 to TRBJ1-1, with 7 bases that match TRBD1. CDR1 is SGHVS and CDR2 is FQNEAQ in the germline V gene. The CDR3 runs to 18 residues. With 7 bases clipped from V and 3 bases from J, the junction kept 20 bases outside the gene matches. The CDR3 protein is CASKPRQGRFTRDTEAFF. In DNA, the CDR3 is TGTGCCAGCAAACCAAGACAGGGACGATTTACAAGGGACACTGAAGCTTTCTTT.

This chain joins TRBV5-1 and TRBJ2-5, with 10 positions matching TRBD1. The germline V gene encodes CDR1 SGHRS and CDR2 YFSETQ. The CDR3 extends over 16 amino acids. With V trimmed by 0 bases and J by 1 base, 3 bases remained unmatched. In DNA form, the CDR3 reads TGCGCCAGCAGCTTGGCAGGACAGGGGGGCCAAGAGACCCAGTACTTC. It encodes CASSLAGQGGQETQYF. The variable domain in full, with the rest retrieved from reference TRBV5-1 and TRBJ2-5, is KAGVTQTPRYLIKTRGQQVTLSCSPISGHRSVSWYQQTPGQGLQFLFEYFSETQRNKGNFPGRFSGRQFSNSRSEMNVSTLELGDSALYLCASSLAGQGGQETQYFGPGTRLLVL.

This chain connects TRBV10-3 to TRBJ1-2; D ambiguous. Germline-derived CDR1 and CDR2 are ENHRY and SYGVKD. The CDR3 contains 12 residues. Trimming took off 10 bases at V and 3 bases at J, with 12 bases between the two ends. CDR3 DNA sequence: TGTGCCACGGGTGGCCGGGACTATGGCTACACCTTC. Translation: CATGGRDYGYTF.

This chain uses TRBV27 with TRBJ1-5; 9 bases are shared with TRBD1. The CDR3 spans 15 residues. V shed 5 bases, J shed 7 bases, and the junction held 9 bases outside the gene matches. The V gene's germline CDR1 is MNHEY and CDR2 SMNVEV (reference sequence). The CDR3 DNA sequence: TGTGCCAGCAGTCCACCGGGACAGGGACAACAGCCCCAGCATTTT. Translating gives CASSPPGQGQQPQHF.

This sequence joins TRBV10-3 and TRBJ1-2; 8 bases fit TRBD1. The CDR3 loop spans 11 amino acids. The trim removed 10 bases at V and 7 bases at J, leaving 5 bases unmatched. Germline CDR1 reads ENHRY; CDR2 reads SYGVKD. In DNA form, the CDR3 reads TGTGCCAGTAGGACAGGGTCTGGCTACACCTTC. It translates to CASRTGSGYTF.

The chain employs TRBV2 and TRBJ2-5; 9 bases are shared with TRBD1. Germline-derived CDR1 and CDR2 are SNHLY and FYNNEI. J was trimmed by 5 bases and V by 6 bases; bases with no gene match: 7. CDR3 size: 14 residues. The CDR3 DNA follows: TGTGCCAGCAGGAACAGGGGGCAGCGGGAGACCCAGTACTTC. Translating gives CASRNRGQRETQYF.

CDR3 sequence reads: CASSFQAGGPSNEQFF. CDR3 nucleotide sequence: TGTGCCAGCAGCTTCCAAGCGGGGGGGCCATCCAATGAGCAGTTCTTC. The V call is TRBV27, the J call TRBJ2-1; 10 positions agree with TRBD2. From germline, CDR1 is MNHEY and CDR2 SMNVEV (reference sequence). The V segment lost 6 bases and the J segment 6 bases; nucleotides outside the gene matches: 11. The CDR3 extends over 16 amino acids.

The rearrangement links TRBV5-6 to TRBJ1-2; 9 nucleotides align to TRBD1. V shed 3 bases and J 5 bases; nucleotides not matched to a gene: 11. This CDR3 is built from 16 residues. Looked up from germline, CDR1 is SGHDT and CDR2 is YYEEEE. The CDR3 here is CASSYRDRVFSYGYTF. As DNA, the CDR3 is TGTGCCAGCAGCTACCGGGACAGGGTATTTTCGTATGGCTACACCTTC.